The 21 T cell receptor beta chains in this list originate from one sample, sequenced in a study of T cell responses to AZD1222 COVID-19 vaccine. Sequencing used immunoSEQ multiplex PCR; TCRdb keeps in-frame clones, though not all of them. The data contain some 130,000 clones, roughly 92% of them singletons. The sample in question was peripheral blood, obtained 28 days after the second AZD1222 dose. These receptors came from an adult who received the AZD1222 COVID-19 vaccine.

Of note for this clone: In the same sample, other DNA sequences code for this CDR3. The chain employs TRBV6-2 or TRBV6-3 and TRBJ1-2; D is unresolved. Trimming cost V 0 bases and J 8 bases, with 7 bases left between them. From germline, CDR1 is MNHEY and CDR2 SVGEGT. The CDR3 sequence is 12 residues long. For the CDR3, the DNA is TGTGCCAGCAGTTACTCTCAAGGGGGCTACACCTTC. Protein product: CASSYSQGGYTF.

J is TRBJ2-5 and V is TRBV6-2 or TRBV6-3; D call uncertain. V was trimmed by 0 bases and J by 5 bases, leaving 4 bases between them. CDR3 length: 12 residues. Germline CDR1 is MNHEY and CDR2 is SVGEGT. The CDR3 here is CASSYSKETQYF. CDR3 nucleotide sequence: TGTGCCAGCAGTTACTCGAAGGAGACCCAGTACTTC.

This sequence joins TRBV6-5 and TRBJ1-1; D is possibly TRBD1 (5 bases). Trimming cost V 4 bases and J 5 bases, with 8 bases left between them. There are 12 residues in the CDR3. Germline CDR1 reads MNHEY; CDR2 reads SVGAGI. The CDR3 coding sequence is TGTGCCAGCAGTTCCAGGGATACTGAAGCTTTCTTT. Its protein is CASSSRDTEAFF.

The genes are TRBV21-1 and TRBJ2-1; the listed D gene, TRBD2, was not tested against the DNA. TRBV21-1 is a pseudogene. CDR3 length: 14 amino acids. The CDR3 reads CASSKGGTTNEQFF. The CDR3 coding sequence is TGTGCCAGCAGCAAAGGCGGGACTACCAATGAGCAGTTCTTC.

This clone was detected only once. CDR3 region: CATSEAGAYEQYF. The DNA of the CDR3 is TGTGCCACCAGTGAGGCAGGGGCCTACGAGCAGTACTTC. The V call is TRBV24-1, the J call TRBJ2-7; D may be TRBD1 (6 bases). Trimming took off 4 bases at V and 2 bases at J, with 8 bases between the two ends. The CDR3 is made up of 13 amino acids. Germline V gene lookup returns CDR1 KGHDR and CDR2 SFDVKD.

This clone was detected once. The chain employs TRBV4-2 and TRBJ2-1; TRBD2 matches 10 bases. The V segment lost 4 bases and the J segment 8 bases; nucleotides outside the gene matches: 11. This CDR3 spans 16 amino acids. The germline gives CDR1 LGHNA, CDR2 YNFKEQ. CDR3 bases: TGTGCCAGCAGCCTTTTAGACGCTAGCGGGAGCGATGAGCAGTTCTTC. This gives the protein CASSLLDASGSDEQFF.

The chain couples TRBV7-2 to TRBJ1-5, with D possibly matching TRBD1 (5 bases). CDR1 and CDR2 (germline): SGHTA, FQGNSA. This CDR3 has 18 amino acids. Trimming left V 4 bases short and J 0 bases short, with 19 bases between. The CDR3 sequence is CASSSEVARGYSNQPQHF. The CDR3 DNA is TGTGCCAGCAGCTCGGAGGTAGCTAGGGGTTATAGCAATCAGCCCCAGCATTTT.

This chain links TRBV10-3 with TRBJ2-1; 7 bases are shared with TRBD1. Germline values: CDR1 ENHRY, CDR2 SYGVKD. V shed 9 bases and J 5 bases; nucleotides not matched to a gene: 7. The CDR3 is made up of 13 amino acids. The CDR3 sequence is CAIQTGLNNEQFF. As DNA, the CDR3 is TGTGCCATTCAGACAGGGTTAAACAATGAGCAGTTCTTC.

The chain uses TRBV28 and TRBJ1-1; a possible D gene is TRBD1 (6 bases). The CDR3 has 16 amino acids. Germline V CDR1 and CDR2: MDHEN, SYDVKM. The germline V and J ends were trimmed by 5 bases and 3 bases, with 19 bases remaining between them. CDR3 residues: CASSLTGSLFDTEAFF. DNA for the CDR3: TGTGCCAGCAGTCTAACAGGGTCTTTATTTGACACTGAAGCTTTCTTT. The whole variable domain, remainder taken from reference TRBV28 and TRBJ1-1, is DVKVTQSSRYLVKRTGEKVFLECVQDMDHENMFWYRQDPGLGLRLIYFSYDVKMKEKGDIPEGYSVSREKKERFSLILESASTNQTSMYLCASSLTGSLFDTEAFFGQGTRLTVV.

The rearrangement uses TRBV7-2 and TRBJ2-3, with 10 bases aligning to TRBD2. The CDR3 sequence is 16 residues long. Trimming removed 3 bases from V and 3 bases from J; junction bases left unmatched: 6. Germline CDR1 is SGHTA and CDR2 is FQGNSA. The CDR3, as DNA: TGTGCCAGCAGCTTCCAAGCGGGGGGGGTGACAGATACGCAGTATTTT. Protein: CASSFQAGGVTDTQYF.

CDR3 loop: CASSQERAGPMGGYTF. CDR3 bases: TGTGCCAGCAGCCAAGAAAGGGCAGGTCCAATGGGGGGCTACACCTTC. The rearrangement uses TRBV4-2 and TRBJ1-2; D is unresolved. With 0 bases removed from V and 8 bases from J, the gap between germline ends came to 19 bases. This CDR3 region has 16 residues. Germline V gene sequence: CDR1 LGHNA, CDR2 YNFKEQ.

This chain joins TRBV11-3 and TRBJ1-5; 8 bases are a match to TRBD1. Per the germline V gene, CDR1 is SGHNT and CDR2 is YENEEA. The CDR3 has 14 amino acids. V was clipped by 5 bases and J by 5 bases; unmatched bases: 5. The CDR3 DNA follows: TGTGCCAGCAGCCCACAGGGGGGGGATCAGCCCCAGCATTTT. The encoded protein is CASSPQGGDQPQHF.

This clone was counted a few times. V usage is TRBV4-2 and J usage is TRBJ2-1, with 8 bases fitting TRBD2. V gave up 1 base and J gave up 7 bases; unmatched junction bases: 9. Per germline, CDR1 LGHNA and CDR2 YNFKEQ. The CDR3 length is 16 residues. The CDR3 spells CASSQGEERGFNEQFF. CDR3 nucleotide sequence: TGTGCCAGCAGCCAAGGGGAGGAGCGGGGGTTTAATGAGCAGTTCTTC.

The V and J genes are TRBV15 and TRBJ2-7; D is possibly TRBD1 (6 bases). CDR1 is LNHNV and CDR2 is YYDKDF in the germline V gene (reference sequence). The CDR3 has 14 residues. Trimming took off 8 bases at V and 5 bases at J, with 19 bases between the two ends. As DNA, the CDR3 is TGTGCCACCGGACCCACGACAGGAGGCAACGAGCAGTACTTC. Translating it yields CATGPTTGGNEQYF.

The count of this clone is one. The chain recombines TRBV27 with TRBJ1-6; maybe TRBD1 (5 bases). V was shortened by 5 bases and J by 7 bases, with 18 bases between the two germline ends. Germline V gene data show CDR1 as MNHEY and CDR2 as SMNVEV (reference sequence). The CDR3 covers 16 residues. The CDR3 is CASSVMTVGKNSPLHF. CDR3 sequence (DNA): TGTGCCAGCAGTGTAATGACAGTTGGTAAAAATTCACCCCTCCACTTT.

V is TRBV5-6 and J is TRBJ1-2; maybe TRBD1 (5 bases). This CDR3 is built from 12 residues. V was clipped by 3 bases and J by 5 bases, with 8 bases between them. Germline values: CDR1 SGHDT, CDR2 YYEEEE. In DNA form, the CDR3 reads TGTGCCAGCAGCTCCTCAGGGTATGGCTACACCTTC. Its protein is CASSSSGYGYTF.

A single count supports this clone. CDR3 amino acids: CASSRQGAGGELFF. The CDR3 bases are TGTGCCAGCAGCAGACAGGGGGCAGGAGGGGAGCTGTTTTTT. The chain couples TRBV11-2 to TRBJ2-2; 10 bases fit TRBD1. CDR3 size: 14 residues. Trimming cost V 5 bases and J 8 bases; bases outside gene matches: 5. CDR1 is SGHAT and CDR2 is FQNNGV in the germline V gene.

The chain recombines TRBV28 with TRBJ1-2; 9 bases fit TRBD1. The V gene end was trimmed by 5 bases and the J gene end by 5 bases; junction bases not matched to a gene: 3. CDR1 is MDHEN and CDR2 is SYDVKM in the germline V gene. This CDR3 contains 13 residues. As DNA, the CDR3 is TGTGCCAGCAGTCGGGACAGGGAATATGGCTACACCTTC. Protein: CASSRDREYGYTF.

V is TRBV7-9 and J is TRBJ1-6; D remains ambiguous. The CDR3 runs to 14 residues. V lost 3 bases to trimming and J lost 7 bases, with 10 bases between them. CDR1 and CDR2 from the germline V gene are SEHNR and FQNEAQ (reference sequence). The CDR3 DNA is TGTGCCAGCAGCTTCGGGGATAAGAATTCACCCCTCCACTTT. Translated, it gives CASSFGDKNSPLHF.

A single count supports this clone. The chain is built from TRBV30 and TRBJ1-5; the D gene is possibly TRBD1 (6 bases). Germline lookup yields CDR1 GTSNPN and CDR2 SVGIG (reference sequence). The CDR3 runs 15 residues. Trimming removed 2 bases from V and 0 bases from J, with 11 bases in between. The DNA of the CDR3 is TGTGCCTGGAGTCCCACAGGGTTTAGCAATCAGCCCCAGCATTTT. It yields the protein CAWSPTGFSNQPQHF. The entire variable domain, with the rest obtained from reference TRBV30 and TRBJ1-5, is as follows: SQTIHQWPATLVQPVGSPLSLECTVEGTSNPNLYWYRQAAGRGLQLLFYSVGIGQISSEVPQNLSASRPQDRQFILSSKKLLLSDSGFYLCAWSPTGFSNQPQHFGDGTRLSIL.

This clone was seen a few times. The chain uses TRBV19 and TRBJ1-5, with TRBD1 matching 7 bases. The germline V gene has CDR1 LNHDA and CDR2 SQIVND (reference sequence). The CDR3 runs to 16 residues. J was trimmed by 0 bases and V by 7 bases; bases with no gene match: 9. This CDR3 is CASTVDRAYSNQPQHF. The CDR3 coding sequence is TGTGCCAGTACCGTCGACAGGGCTTATAGCAATCAGCCCCAGCATTTT.